Below, 16 T cell receptor beta chains from the same sample are listed, as sequenced in a study of T cell repertoires in cytomegalovirus infection. TCRdb re-called the reads with MiXCR, one entry per CDR3 protein. The table lists 550,000 to 850,000 distinct CDR3 sequences, roughly 36% of them singletons. Antigen specificity for these receptors is unknown. The sequenced sample was cultured PBMCs, obtained from culture after CMV antigen stimulation. Receptors originate from a human donor in good health (CMV status not recorded). Some clones in this sample may be carry-over from other donors' samples.

The CDR3 protein is CASSTTGDTEAFF. The DNA for the CDR3 is TGTGCCAGTAGTACGACAGGGGACACTGAAGCTTTCTTT. The chain joins TRBV19 to TRBJ1-1, with 8 bases that match TRBD1. The trim removed 4 bases at V and 3 bases at J, leaving 1 base unmatched. Germline V gives CDR1 LNHDA, CDR2 SQIVND (reference sequence). There are 13 residues in the CDR3.

The chain couples TRBV6-2 or TRBV6-3 to TRBJ2-7, with D unclear. Germline CDR1 reads MNHEY; CDR2 reads SVGEGT. Trimming stripped 6 bases from V and 3 bases from J, with 9 bases between. The CDR3 totals 12 residues. The DNA for the CDR3 is TGTGCCAGCAGCCCATCGTTCTACGAGCAGTACTTC. Translated: CASSPSFYEQYF.

The rearrangement uses TRBV6-2 or TRBV6-3 and TRBJ2-5, with 7 bases matching TRBD2. Germline CDR1 is MNHEY and CDR2 is SVGEGT. This CDR3 contains 17 residues. V was pared by 4 bases and J by 5 bases, with 16 bases of the junction left unmatched. This chain's CDR3 is CASSSHPRAGLRETQYF. As DNA, the CDR3 is TGTGCCAGCAGTTCTCACCCCAGAGCGGGACTACGGGAGACCCAGTACTTC.

The rearrangement links TRBV3-1 to TRBJ1-6; D perhaps matches TRBD1 (5 bases). Germline-derived CDR1 and CDR2 are LGHDT and YNNKEL (reference sequence). The V end lost 1 base, the J end lost 7 bases, and 11 bases lay between the germline ends. This CDR3 is 15 amino acids long. The CDR3 region is CASSQVLGGNSPLHF. CDR3 DNA: TGTGCCAGCAGCCAAGTCCTGGGGGGGAATTCACCCCTCCACTTT.

This chain joins TRBV7-2 and TRBJ1-1, with D possibly matching TRBD1 (5 bases). Germline V CDR1 and CDR2: SGHTA, FQGNSA. V lost 2 bases and J 1 base, leaving 11 bases between the germline ends. This CDR3 has 15 amino acids. The CDR3 sequence is CASSLMGQGNTEAFF. The DNA for the CDR3 is TGTGCCAGCAGCTTAATGGGCCAGGGGAACACTGAAGCTTTCTTT.

This clonotype came up a few times. The V call is TRBV18, the J call TRBJ1-4; D gene uncertain. From germline, CDR1 is KGHSH and CDR2 LQKENI. The CDR3 totals 13 residues. Trimming removed 5 bases at V and 3 bases at J, with 7 bases between. The CDR3 region has the DNA TGTGCCAGCTCAGAAGGATCTAATGAAAAACTGTTTTTT. Its translation is CASSEGSNEKLFF.

This clonotype was picked up many times. The V gene is TRBV7-2, the J gene TRBJ1-1, with D perhaps TRBD1 (5 bases). The CDR3 extends over 14 amino acids. Germline loops: CDR1 SGHTA, CDR2 FQGNSA. V lost 6 bases and J lost 4, with 15 bases in between. CDR3: CASSQRGFGTEAFF. DNA for the CDR3: TGTGCCAGCAGTCAGAGGGGCTTTGGCACTGAAGCTTTCTTT. Based on the CDR3 plus reference TRBV7-2 and TRBJ1-1, the full variable domain is GAGVSQSPSNKVTEKGKDVELRCDPISGHTALYWYRQSLGQGLEFLIYFQGNSAPDKSGLPSDRFSAERTGGSVSTLTIQRTQQEDSAVYLCASSQRGFGTEAFFGQGTRLTVV.

This chain links TRBV3-1 with TRBJ1-5; D is undetermined. Per germline, CDR1 LGHDT and CDR2 YNNKEL (reference sequence). This CDR3 contains 15 residues. Trimming pared 1 base from V and 4 bases from J, leaving 11 bases between. Written as DNA, the CDR3 is TGTGCCAGCAGCCAAGGGATAGGGCCAAATCAGCCCCAGCATTTT. Translation: CASSQGIGPNQPQHF.

This clonotype has just a few counts. This chain connects TRBV12-3 or TRBV12-4 to TRBJ1-2, with no clear D. V dropped 8 bases and J dropped 8 bases, with 18 bases sitting between them. The CDR3 runs to 13 residues. CDR3 amino acids: CASPLRRAVGYTF. For the CDR3, the DNA is TGTGCCAGCCCACTGAGGAGGGCAGTCGGCTACACCTTC.

The chain couples TRBV18 to TRBJ1-3, with D unclear. CDR1 and CDR2 from the germline V gene are KGHSH and LQKENI. Deletions cut 0 bases from V and 11 bases from J, with 14 bases between. CDR3 length: 14 residues. CDR3 residues: CASSPPGEYAAIYF. The CDR3 DNA sequence: TGTGCCAGCTCACCACCGGGCGAATATGCTGCCATATATTTT. Full variable domain (outside the CDR3, taken from reference TRBV18 and TRBJ1-3): NAGVMQNPRHLVRRRGQEARLRCSPMKGHSHVYWYRQLPEEGLKFMVYLQKENIIDESGMPKERFSAEFPKEGPSILRIQQVVRGDSAAYFCASSPPGEYAAIYFGEGSWLTVV.

CDR3 sequence (DNA): TGTGCCAGCAGCCCTCTGGGGAACATTCAGTACTTC. Translation: CASSPLGNIQYF. The chain employs TRBV7-2 and TRBJ2-4; no clear D gene. The germline CDR1 and CDR2 sequences are SGHTA and FQGNSA. Trimming left V 5 bases short and J 7 bases short, with 9 bases between. The CDR3 runs 12 residues. Based on the CDR3 plus reference TRBV7-2 and TRBJ2-4, the full variable domain is GAGVSQSPSNKVTEKGKDVELRCDPISGHTALYWYRQSLGQGLEFLIYFQGNSAPDKSGLPSDRFSAERTGGSVSTLTIQRTQQEDSAVYLCASSPLGNIQYFGAGTRLSVL.

The chain is built from TRBV6-1 and TRBJ2-3; D not certain. Deletions cut 6 bases from V and 7 bases from J, with 2 bases between. Per germline, CDR1 MNHNS and CDR2 SASEGT. The length of the CDR3 is 9 residues. Here the CDR3 DNA reads TGTGCCAGCAGGAATACGCAGTATTTT. Translated: CASRNTQYF.

Regarding this clonotype: This may be a read error: a much more frequent sequence differs by one nucleotide. It is likely a read error, because the conserved phenylalanine at the end of the CDR3 is missing. This chain uses TRBV7-2 with TRBJ1-5; perhaps TRBD1 as D (6 bases). Germline assignment: CDR1 SGHTA and CDR2 FQGNSA. The ends were cut back, 5 bases at V and 3 bases at J, with 14 bases in the middle. The CDR3 has 15 amino acids. The DNA of the CDR3 is TGTGCCAGCAGCCTAGTAGGGGGGCCCAATCAGCCCCAGCATGTT. Its protein product is CASSLVGGPNQPQHV.

V and J are TRBV30 and TRBJ1-2; TRBD1 agrees at 8 bases. After removal of 4 bases from V and 0 bases from J, the junction contained 7 bases not matched to a gene. Germline CDR1 and CDR2: GTSNPN and SVGIG (reference sequence). CDR3 length equals 15 residues. The CDR3 nucleotides read TGTGCCTGGAACCTCGGACAGGGAGCTAACTATGGCTACACCTTC. This encodes CAWNLGQGANYGYTF.

The CDR3 DNA reads as TGTGCCAGCAGTTACGGGCTAGCGGGAGGCTACGGATACGAGCAGTACTTC. Protein sequence: CASSYGLAGGYGYEQYF. The gene calls are TRBV6-5 and TRBJ2-7, with 11 nucleotides matching TRBD2. Germline V CDR1 and CDR2: MNHEY, SVGAGI. After removal of 2 bases from V and 4 bases from J, the junction contained 10 bases not matched to a gene. The CDR3 covers 17 residues.

This chain joins TRBV10-2 and TRBJ2-1; TRBD2 matches at 10 bases. The CDR3 loop spans 17 amino acids. Germline V gives CDR1 WSHSY, CDR2 SAAADI. The V gene end was trimmed by 4 bases and the J gene end by 4 bases; junction bases not matched to a gene: 10. CDR3 sequence (DNA): TGCGCCAGCAGTGGAGCAGGCGGACTAGCGGCTTACAATGAGCAGTTCTTC. As protein: CASSGAGGLAAYNEQFF.